The 6 T cell receptor beta chains below all came from one sample that was sequenced in a study of T cell changes during pregnancy in multiple sclerosis. TCRdb keeps only in-frame clones here, not all; method: immunoSEQ multiplex PCR. The data hold about 34,000 clones, with roughly 89% observed a single time. Sequenced here: CD8+ T cells from peripheral blood mononuclear cells, sampled in the third trimester of pregnancy. The source is a female donor with multiple sclerosis, enrolled in a pregnancy study.

The chain employs TRBV25-1 and TRBJ2-1; tentatively, D is TRBD2 (6 bases). The CDR3 is made up of 17 amino acids. Trimming removed 2 bases from V and 2 bases from J, with 16 bases in between. Germline V gene lookup returns CDR1 MGHDK and CDR2 SYGVNS. The CDR3 spells CASSELLRGSPYNEQFF. DNA for the CDR3: TGTGCCAGCAGTGAACTGCTCCGGGGGTCCCCCTACAATGAGCAGTTCTTC.

The gene calls are TRBV4-3 and TRBJ1-1; D is uncertain. From germline, CDR1 is LGHNA and CDR2 YSLEER. The CDR3 runs 13 residues. V shed 0 bases and J shed 4 bases, with 6 bases lying between them. The CDR3 sequence is CASSQDLVTEAFF. The CDR3 nucleotides are TGCGCCAGCAGCCAAGACTTAGTCACTGAAGCTTTCTTT.

V usage is TRBV9 and J usage is TRBJ1-6; 7 bases map to TRBD1. Trimming cost V 4 bases and J 14 bases; bases outside gene matches: 15. Germline loops: CDR1 SGDLS, CDR2 YYNGEE. This CDR3 comprises 15 residues. CDR3 residues: CASSRGTAPVETLHF. The CDR3 region has the DNA TGTGCCAGCAGCCGGGGGACAGCCCCCGTCGAAACCCTCCACTTT.

V usage is TRBV7-2 and J usage is TRBJ2-7, with D possibly matching TRBD1 (6 bases). V gave up 3 bases and J gave up 7 bases, with 7 bases separating them. The germline V gene encodes CDR1 SGHTA and CDR2 FQGNSA. This CDR3 is built from 11 residues. The CDR3 sequence: CASSFRGEQYF. In DNA form, the CDR3 reads TGTGCCAGCAGCTTCAGGGGTGAGCAGTACTTC.

The rearrangement joins TRBV7-9 to TRBJ2-3, with D unclear. V lost 6 bases and J 6 bases, leaving 13 bases between the germline ends. This CDR3 is built from 13 residues. Germline loops: CDR1 SEHNR, CDR2 FQNEAQ (reference sequence). The CDR3 here is CASSPEWVDTQYF. The CDR3 nucleotides are TGTGCCAGCAGTCCGGAGTGGGTGGATACGCAGTATTTT.

The chain has TRBV6-5 and TRBJ2-7; 9 nucleotides align to TRBD1. The CDR3 has 15 residues. The germline CDR1 and CDR2 sequences are MNHEY and SVGAGI. V shed 4 bases and J 2 bases; nucleotides not matched to a gene: 6. CDR3 sequence reads: CASSSWTGETYEQYF. CDR3 bases: TGTGCCAGCAGTTCCTGGACAGGGGAAACCTACGAGCAGTACTTC.